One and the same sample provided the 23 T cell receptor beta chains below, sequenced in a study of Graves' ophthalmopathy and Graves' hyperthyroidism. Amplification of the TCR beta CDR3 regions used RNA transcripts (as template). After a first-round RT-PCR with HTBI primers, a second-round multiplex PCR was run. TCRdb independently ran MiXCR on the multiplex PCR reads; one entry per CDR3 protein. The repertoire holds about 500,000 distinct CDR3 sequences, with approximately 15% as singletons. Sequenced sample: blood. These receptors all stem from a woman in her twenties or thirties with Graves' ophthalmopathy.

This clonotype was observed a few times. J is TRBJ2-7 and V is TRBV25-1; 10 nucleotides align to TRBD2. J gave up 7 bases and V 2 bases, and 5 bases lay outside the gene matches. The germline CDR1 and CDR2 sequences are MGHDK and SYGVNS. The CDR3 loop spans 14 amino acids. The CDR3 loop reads CASSESGGAREQYF. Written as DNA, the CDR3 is TGTGCCAGCAGTGAAAGCGGGGGGGCCAGAGAGCAGTACTTC.

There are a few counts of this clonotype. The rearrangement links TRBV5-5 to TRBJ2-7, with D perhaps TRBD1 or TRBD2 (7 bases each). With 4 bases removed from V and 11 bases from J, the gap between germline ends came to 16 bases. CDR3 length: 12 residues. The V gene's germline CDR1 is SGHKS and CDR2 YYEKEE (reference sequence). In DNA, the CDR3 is TGTGCCAGCAGCACCTCAGGGGGGGTAGAGTACTTC. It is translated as CASSTSGGVEYF.

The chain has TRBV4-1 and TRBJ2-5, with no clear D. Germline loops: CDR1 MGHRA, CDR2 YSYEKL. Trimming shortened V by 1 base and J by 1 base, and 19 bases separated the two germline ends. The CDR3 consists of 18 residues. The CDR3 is CASSQGRTGRIVQETQYF. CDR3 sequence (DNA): TGCGCCAGCAGCCAAGGTCGAACCGGACGGATCGTCCAAGAGACCCAGTACTTC.

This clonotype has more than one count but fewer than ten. CDR3: CASSPEPRGRTEAFF. CDR3 coding DNA: TGTGCCAGCTCACCAGAGCCGAGGGGGCGCACTGAAGCTTTCTTT. J is TRBJ1-1 and V is TRBV18, with 7 bases matching TRBD1. The CDR3 has 15 residues. V lost 2 bases to trimming and J lost 4 bases; unmatched junction nucleotides: 7. From germline, CDR1 is KGHSH and CDR2 LQKENI.

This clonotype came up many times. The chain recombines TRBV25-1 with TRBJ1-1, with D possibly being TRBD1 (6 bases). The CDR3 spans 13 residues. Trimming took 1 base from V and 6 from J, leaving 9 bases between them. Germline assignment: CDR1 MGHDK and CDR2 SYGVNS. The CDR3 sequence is CASSESGAAEAFF. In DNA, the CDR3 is TGTGCCAGCAGTGAATCGGGGGCGGCTGAAGCTTTCTTT.

Here the CDR3 reads CASSPTDRVGRSYGYTF. The CDR3 nucleotides read TGTGCCAGCAGTCCCACCGACAGGGTTGGGAGGTCCTATGGCTACACCTTC. The rearrangement joins TRBV12-3 or TRBV12-4 to TRBJ1-2; 7 nucleotides agree with TRBD1. The CDR3 has 17 residues. The ends lost 5 bases at V and 4 bases at J; junction bases unmatched: 16.

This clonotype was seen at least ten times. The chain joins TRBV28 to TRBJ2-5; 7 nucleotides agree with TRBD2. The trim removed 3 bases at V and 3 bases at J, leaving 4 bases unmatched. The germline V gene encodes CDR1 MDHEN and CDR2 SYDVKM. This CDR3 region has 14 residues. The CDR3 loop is CASSFPGGKETQYF. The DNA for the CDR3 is TGTGCCAGCAGTTTCCCCGGGGGGAAAGAGACCCAGTACTTC.

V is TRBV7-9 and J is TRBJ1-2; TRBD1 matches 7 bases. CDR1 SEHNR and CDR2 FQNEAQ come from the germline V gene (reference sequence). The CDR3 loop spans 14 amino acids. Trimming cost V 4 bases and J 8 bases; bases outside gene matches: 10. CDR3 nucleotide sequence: TGTGCCAGCAGCTGGGACAGTCGAGTTTGGGGCTACACCTTC. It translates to CASSWDSRVWGYTF.

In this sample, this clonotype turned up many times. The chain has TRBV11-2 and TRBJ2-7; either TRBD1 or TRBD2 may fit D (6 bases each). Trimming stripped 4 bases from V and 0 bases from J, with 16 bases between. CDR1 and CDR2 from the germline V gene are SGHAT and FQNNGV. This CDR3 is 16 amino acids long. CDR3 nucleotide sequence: TGTGCCAGCAGCTCCTTCGGGGGCGGAGTCTCCTACGAGCAGTACTTC. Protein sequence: CASSSFGGGVSYEQYF.

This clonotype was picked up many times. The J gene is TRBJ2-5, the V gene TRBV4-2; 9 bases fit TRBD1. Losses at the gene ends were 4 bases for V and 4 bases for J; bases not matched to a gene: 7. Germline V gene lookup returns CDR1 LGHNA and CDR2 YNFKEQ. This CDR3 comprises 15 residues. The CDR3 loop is CASSPYTGGGETQYF. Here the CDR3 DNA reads TGTGCCAGCAGCCCCTACACAGGGGGCGGAGAGACCCAGTACTTC.

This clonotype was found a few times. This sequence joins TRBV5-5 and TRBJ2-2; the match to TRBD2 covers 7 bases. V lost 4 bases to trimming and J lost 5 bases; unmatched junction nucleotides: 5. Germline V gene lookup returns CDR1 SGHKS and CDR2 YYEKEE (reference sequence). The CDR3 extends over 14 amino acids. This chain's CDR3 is CASSRGGVTGELFF. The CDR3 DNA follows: TGTGCCAGCAGCCGGGGAGGGGTGACCGGGGAGCTGTTTTTT.

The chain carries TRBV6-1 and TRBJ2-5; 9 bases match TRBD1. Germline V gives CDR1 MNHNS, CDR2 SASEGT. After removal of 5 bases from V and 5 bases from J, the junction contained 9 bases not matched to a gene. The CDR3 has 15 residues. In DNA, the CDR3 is TGTGCCAGCAGTCCGGGACAGGGCATGTGGGAGACCCAGTACTTC. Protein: CASSPGQGMWETQYF.

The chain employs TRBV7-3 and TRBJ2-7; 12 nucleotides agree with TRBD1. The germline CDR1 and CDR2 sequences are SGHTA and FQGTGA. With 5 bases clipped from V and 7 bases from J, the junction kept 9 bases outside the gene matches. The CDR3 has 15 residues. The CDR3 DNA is TGTGCCAGCAGCGTGCCGGGACAGGGGGCTAGAGAGCAGTACTTC. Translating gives CASSVPGQGAREQYF.

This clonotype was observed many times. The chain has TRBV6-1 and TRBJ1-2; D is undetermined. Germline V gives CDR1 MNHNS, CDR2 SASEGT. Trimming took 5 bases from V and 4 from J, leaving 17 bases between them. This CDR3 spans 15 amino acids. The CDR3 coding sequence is TGTGCCAGCAGTCATAGCGGGGAGCGTATCTATGGCTACACCTTC. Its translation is CASSHSGERIYGYTF.

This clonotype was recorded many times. The CDR3 coding sequence is TGTGCCAGCAACAGGGTGGACTATGGCTACACCTTC. Translated, it gives CASNRVDYGYTF. The J gene is TRBJ1-2, the V gene TRBV9, with D tentatively TRBD1 (6 bases). Per germline, CDR1 SGDLS and CDR2 YYNGEE. CDR3 length: 12 residues. V was clipped by 6 bases and J by 3 bases, with 9 bases between them.

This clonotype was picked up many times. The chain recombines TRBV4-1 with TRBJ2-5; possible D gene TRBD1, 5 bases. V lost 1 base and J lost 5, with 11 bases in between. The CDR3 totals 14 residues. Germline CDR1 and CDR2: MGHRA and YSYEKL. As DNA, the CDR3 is TGCGCCAGCAGCCAAGGGGGCGCAGGGGAGACCCAGTACTTC. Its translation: CASSQGGAGETQYF.

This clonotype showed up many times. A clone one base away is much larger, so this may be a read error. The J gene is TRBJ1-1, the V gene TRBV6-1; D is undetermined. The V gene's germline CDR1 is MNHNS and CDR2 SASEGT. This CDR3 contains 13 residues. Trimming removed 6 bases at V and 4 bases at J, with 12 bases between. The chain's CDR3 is CASSREMSTEAFF. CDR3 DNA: TGTGCCAGCAGCCGAGAAATGAGCACTGAAGCTTTCTTT.

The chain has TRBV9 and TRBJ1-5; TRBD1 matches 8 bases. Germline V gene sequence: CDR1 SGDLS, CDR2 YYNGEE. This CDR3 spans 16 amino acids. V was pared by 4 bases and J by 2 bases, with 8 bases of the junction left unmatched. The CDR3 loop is CASSPGQGLRNQPQHF. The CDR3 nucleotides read TGTGCCAGCAGCCCAGGACAGGGCTTGCGCAATCAGCCCCAGCATTTT.

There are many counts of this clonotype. The CDR3 bases are TGTGCCAGCAGTCCGACAGGCCCAGTGGGTTCACCCCTCCACTTT. Its protein is CASSPTGPVGSPLHF. The chain links TRBV27 to TRBJ1-6; a weak D match, TRBD1 (6 bases). V was shortened by 5 bases and J by 9 bases, with 17 bases between the two germline ends. Germline CDR1 is MNHEY and CDR2 is SMNVEV (reference sequence). The CDR3 length is 15 residues.

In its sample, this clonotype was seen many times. The CDR3 DNA reads TGTGCCATCAGTGACCTACGGGGGAGGGCGGGAACTGAAGCTTTCTTT. Translation: CAISDLRGRAGTEAFF. The genes are TRBV10-3 and TRBJ1-1; D is possibly TRBD1 (5 bases). The CDR3 length is 16 residues. The germline gives CDR1 ENHRY, CDR2 SYGVKD. V was cut by 3 bases and J by 5 bases, with 19 bases left in between.

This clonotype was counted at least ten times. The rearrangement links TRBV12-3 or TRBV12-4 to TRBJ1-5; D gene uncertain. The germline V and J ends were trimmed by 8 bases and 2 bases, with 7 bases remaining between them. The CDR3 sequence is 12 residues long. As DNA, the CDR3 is TGTGCCAGCTCCGACGGCAATCAGCCCCAGCATTTT. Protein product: CASSDGNQPQHF.

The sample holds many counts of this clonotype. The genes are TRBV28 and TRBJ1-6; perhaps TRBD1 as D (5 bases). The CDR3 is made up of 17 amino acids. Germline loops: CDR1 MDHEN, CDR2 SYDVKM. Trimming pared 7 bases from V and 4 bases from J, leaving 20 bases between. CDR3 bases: TGTGCCAGCAACAGTCCGGCGGGGCGAGGGTATAATTCACCCCTCCACTTT. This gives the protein CASNSPAGRGYNSPLHF.

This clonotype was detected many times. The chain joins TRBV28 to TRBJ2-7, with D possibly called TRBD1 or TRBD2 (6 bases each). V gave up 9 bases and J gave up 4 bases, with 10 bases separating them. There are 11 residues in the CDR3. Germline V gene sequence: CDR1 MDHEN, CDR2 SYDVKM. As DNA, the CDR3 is TGTGCCAGTAAAGGGGGGTACGAGCAGTACTTC. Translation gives CASKGGYEQYF. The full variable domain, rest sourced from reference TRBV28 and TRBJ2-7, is DVKVTQSSRYLVKRTGEKVFLECVQDMDHENMFWYRQDPGLGLRLIYFSYDVKMKEKGDIPEGYSVSREKKERFSLILESASTNQTSMYLCASKGGYEQYFGPGTRLTVT.